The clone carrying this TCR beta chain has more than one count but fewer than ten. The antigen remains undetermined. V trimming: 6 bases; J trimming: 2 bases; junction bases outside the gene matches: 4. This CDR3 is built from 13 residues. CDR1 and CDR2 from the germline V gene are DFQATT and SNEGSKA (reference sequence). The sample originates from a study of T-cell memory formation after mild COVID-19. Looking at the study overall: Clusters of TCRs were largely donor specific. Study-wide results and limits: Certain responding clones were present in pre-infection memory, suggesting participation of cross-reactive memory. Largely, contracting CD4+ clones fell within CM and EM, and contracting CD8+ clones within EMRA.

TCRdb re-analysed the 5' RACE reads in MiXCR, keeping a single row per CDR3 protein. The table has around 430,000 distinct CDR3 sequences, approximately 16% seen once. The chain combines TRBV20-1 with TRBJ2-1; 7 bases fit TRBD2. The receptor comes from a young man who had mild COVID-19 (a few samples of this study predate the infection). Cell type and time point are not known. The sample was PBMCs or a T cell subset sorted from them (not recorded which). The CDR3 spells CSATLATYNEQFF. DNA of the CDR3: TGCAGTGCAACACTAGCGACCTACAATGAGCAGTTCTTC.